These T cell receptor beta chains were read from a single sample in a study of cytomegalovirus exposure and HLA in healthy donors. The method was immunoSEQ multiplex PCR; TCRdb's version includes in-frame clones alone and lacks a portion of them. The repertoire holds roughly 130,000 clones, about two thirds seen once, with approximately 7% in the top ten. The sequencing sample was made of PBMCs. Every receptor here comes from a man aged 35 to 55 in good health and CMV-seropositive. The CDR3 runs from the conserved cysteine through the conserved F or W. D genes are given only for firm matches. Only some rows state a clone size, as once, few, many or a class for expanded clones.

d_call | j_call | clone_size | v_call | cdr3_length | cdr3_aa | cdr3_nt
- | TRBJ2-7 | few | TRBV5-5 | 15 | CASSYRGTAGYEQYF | TGTGCCAGCAGCTACCGCGGGACAGCGGGCTACGAGCAGTACTTC
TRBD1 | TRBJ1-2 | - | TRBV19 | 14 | CASSPDRANYGYTF | TGTGCCAGTAGCCCGGACAGGGCTAACTATGGCTACACCTTC
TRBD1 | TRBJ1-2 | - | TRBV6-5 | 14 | CASRGTGANYGYTF | TGTGCCAGCAGGGGGACAGGAGCTAACTATGGCTACACCTTC
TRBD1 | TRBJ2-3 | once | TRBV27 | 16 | CASSPNRDRETDTQYF | TGTGCCAGCAGTCCCAACCGGGACAGGGAAACAGATACGCAGTATTTT
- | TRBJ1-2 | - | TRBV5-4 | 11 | CASSLDLQYTF | TGTGCCAGCAGCTTGGATCTACAGTACACCTTC
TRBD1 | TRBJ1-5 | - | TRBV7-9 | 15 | CASSPGQGAGQPQHF | TGTGCCAGCAGCCCCGGACAGGGCGCGGGGCAGCCCCAGCATTTT
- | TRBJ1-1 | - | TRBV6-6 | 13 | CASSSQVNTEAFF | TGTGCCAGCAGTTCACAGGTGAACACTGAAGCTTTCTTT
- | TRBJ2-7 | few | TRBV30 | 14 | CAWSYGGTSYEQYF | TGTGCCTGGAGTTACGGCGGTACTTCCTACGAGCAGTACTTC
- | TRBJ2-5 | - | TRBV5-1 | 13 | CASSSVAEETQYF | TGCGCCAGCAGCTCCGTAGCGGAAGAGACCCAGTACTTC
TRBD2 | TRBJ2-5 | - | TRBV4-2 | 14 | CASSQGGGKETQYF | TGTGCCAGCAGCCAAGGGGGGGGGAAGGAGACCCAGTACTTC
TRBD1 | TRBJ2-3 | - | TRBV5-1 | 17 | CASSFGGSGGGTDTQYF | TGCGCCAGCAGCTTTGGTGGCTCAGGGGGAGGCACAGATACGCAGTATTTT
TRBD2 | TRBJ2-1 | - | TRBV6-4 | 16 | CASSDGLAGEFNEQFF | TGTGCCAGCAGTGACGGTCTAGCGGGAGAGTTCAATGAGCAGTTCTTC
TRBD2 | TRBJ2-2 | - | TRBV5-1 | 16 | CASSQSQRENTGELFF | TGCGCCAGCAGCCAGTCTCAGCGGGAGAACACCGGGGAGCTGTTTTTT
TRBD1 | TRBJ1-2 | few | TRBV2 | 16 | CASSEEGEGQGRSYTF | TGTGCCAGCAGTGAAGAAGGGGAAGGACAGGGGCGTAGCTACACCTTC
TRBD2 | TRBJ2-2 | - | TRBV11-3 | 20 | CASSSAGLAGGFANTGELFF | TGTGCCAGCAGCTCCGCCGGACTAGCGGGAGGGTTCGCGAACACCGGGGAGCTGTTTTTT
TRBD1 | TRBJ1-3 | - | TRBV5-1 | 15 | CASSWTGYSGNTIYF | TGCGCCAGCAGCTGGACAGGCTACTCTGGAAACACCATATATTTT
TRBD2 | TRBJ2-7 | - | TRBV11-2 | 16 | CASSFSWGLADDEQYF | TGTGCCAGCAGCTTTAGCTGGGGACTAGCGGATGACGAGCAGTACTTC
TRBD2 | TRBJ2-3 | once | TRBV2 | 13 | CASKRGGTDTQYF | TGTGCCAGCAAGCGGGGGGGCACAGATACGCAGTATTTT
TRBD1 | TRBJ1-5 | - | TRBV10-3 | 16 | CAISESGTGFNQPQHF | TGTGCCATCAGTGAGTCCGGGACAGGTTTCAATCAGCCCCAGCATTTT
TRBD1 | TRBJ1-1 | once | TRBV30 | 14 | CAWSYRGGDTEAFF | TGTGCCTGGAGTTACAGGGGGGGGGACACTGAAGCTTTCTTT
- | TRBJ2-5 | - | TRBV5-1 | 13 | CASSLKRRETQYF | TGCGCCAGCAGCTTGAAGAGGCGAGAGACCCAGTACTTC
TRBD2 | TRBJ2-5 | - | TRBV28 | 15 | CASSLLAGAGETQYF | TGTGCCAGCAGTTTATTAGCGGGGGCGGGAGAGACCCAGTACTTC
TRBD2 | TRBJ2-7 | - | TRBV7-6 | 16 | CASSLTLATSGYEQYF | TGTGCCAGCAGCTTAACTTTGGCTACTAGCGGCTACGAGCAGTACTTC
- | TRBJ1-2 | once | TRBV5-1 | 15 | CASSLPRGGDYGYTF | TGCGCCAGCAGCTTGCCAAGGGGGGGTGACTATGGCTACACCTTC
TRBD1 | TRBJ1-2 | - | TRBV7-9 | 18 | CASSAPGQGVSLRYGYTF | TGTGCCAGCAGCGCACCGGGACAGGGGGTTTCACTTCGGTATGGCTACACCTTC
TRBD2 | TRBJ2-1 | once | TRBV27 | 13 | CATMTSRNNEQFF | TGTGCCACCATGACTAGCCGCAACAATGAGCAGTTCTTC